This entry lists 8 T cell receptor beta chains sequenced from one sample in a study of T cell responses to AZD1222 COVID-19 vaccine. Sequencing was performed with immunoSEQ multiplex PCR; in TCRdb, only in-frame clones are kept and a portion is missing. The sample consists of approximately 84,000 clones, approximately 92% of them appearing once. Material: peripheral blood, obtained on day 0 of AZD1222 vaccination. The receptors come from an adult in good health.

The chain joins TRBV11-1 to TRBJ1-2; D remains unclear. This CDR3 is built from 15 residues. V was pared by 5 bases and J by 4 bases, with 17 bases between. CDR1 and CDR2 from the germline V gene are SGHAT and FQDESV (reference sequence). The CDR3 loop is CASSEHSSSAYGYTF. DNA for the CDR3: TGTGCCAGCAGCGAACACTCGAGCAGTGCCTATGGCTACACCTTC.

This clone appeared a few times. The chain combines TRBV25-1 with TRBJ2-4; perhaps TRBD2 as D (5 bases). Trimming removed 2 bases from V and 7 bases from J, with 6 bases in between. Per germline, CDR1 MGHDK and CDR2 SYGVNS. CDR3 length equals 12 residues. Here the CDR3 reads CASSEGLNIQYF. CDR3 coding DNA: TGTGCCAGCAGTGAAGGACTTAACATTCAGTACTTC.

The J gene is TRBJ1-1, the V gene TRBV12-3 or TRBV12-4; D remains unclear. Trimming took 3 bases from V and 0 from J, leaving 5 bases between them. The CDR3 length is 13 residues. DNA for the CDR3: TGTGCCAGCAGTTTGCAGGTGAACACTGAAGCTTTCTTT. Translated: CASSLQVNTEAFF.

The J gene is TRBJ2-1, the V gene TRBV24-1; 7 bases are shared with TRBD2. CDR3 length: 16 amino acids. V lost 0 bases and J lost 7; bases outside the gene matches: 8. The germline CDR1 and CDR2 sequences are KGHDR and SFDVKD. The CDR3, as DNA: TGTGCCACCAGTGATTTGGGGGGGGATCAGGAAAATGAGCAGTTCTTC. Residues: CATSDLGGDQENEQFF.

The CDR3 loop is CASSQGSWYEKLFF. The DNA for the CDR3 is TGTGCCAGCAGCCAAGGGTCCTGGTATGAAAAACTGTTTTTT. This chain uses TRBV3-1 (or the pseudogene TRBV3-2) with TRBJ1-4; the D is unclear. This CDR3 region has 14 residues. Germline-derived CDR1 and CDR2 are LGHDT and YNNKEL (reference sequence). V was trimmed by 1 base and J by 6 bases, leaving 9 bases between them.

This chain's CDR3 is CAAGPSYEQYF. The CDR3, as DNA: TGTGCCGCCGGGCCCTCCTACGAGCAGTACTTC. This sequence joins TRBV6-5 and TRBJ2-7; D call uncertain. V dropped 11 bases and J dropped 0 bases, with 8 bases sitting between them. CDR1 MNHEY and CDR2 SVGAGI come from the germline V gene. CDR3 length: 11 amino acids.

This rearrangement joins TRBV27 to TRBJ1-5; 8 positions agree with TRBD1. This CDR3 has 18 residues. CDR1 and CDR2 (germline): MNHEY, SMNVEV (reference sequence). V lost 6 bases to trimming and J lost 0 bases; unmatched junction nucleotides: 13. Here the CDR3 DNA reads TGTGCCAGCAGCCCTAACCAGGGGGCTGTCGGTAGCAATCAGCCCCAGCATTTT. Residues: CASSPNQGAVGSNQPQHF.

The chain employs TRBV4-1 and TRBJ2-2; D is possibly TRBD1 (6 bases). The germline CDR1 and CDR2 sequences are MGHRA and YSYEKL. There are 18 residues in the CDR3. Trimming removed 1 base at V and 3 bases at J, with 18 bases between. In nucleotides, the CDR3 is TGCGCCAGCAGCCAAGGGATTTTACCGGGACAATACACCGGGGAGCTGTTTTTT. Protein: CASSQGILPGQYTGELFF.